These T cell receptor beta chains were read from a single sample in a study of cytotoxic CD8 clonotypes in ibrutinib-treated CLL. Using immunoSEQ multiplex PCR, the repertoire was profiled, and TCRdb retains in-frame clones only, with some absent. The table shows roughly 330,000 clones, with roughly two thirds occurring only once. The sample here was PBMCs, taken after 36 months of ibrutinib treatment. The receptors stem from a human donor with chronic lymphocytic leukemia. The CDR3 runs from the conserved cysteine through the conserved F or W. A D gene is named only where the DNA matches it firmly. Part of the rows lack a size; the others show once, few, many or a class for expanded clones.

CDR3aa,CDR3nt,d_gene,j_gene,abundance,v_gene
CASSLGVGANVLTF,TGTGCCAGCAGCTTAGGGGTTGGGGCCAACGTCCTGACTTTC,-,TRBJ2-6,-,TRBV7-8
CSARDRGLEYF,TGCAGTGCTAGAGACAGGGGGCTGGAGTACTTC,TRBD1,TRBJ2-7,-,TRBV20-1
CASSFDRANQPQHF,TGTGCCAGTAGTTTCGACAGGGCTAATCAGCCCCAGCATTTT,TRBD1,TRBJ1-5,few,TRBV19
CASRLGGNTGELFF,TGTGCCAGCCGATTGGGCGGGAACACCGGGGAGCTGTTTTTT,-,TRBJ2-2,-,TRBV2
CASSLEPWRQYF,TGTGCCAGCAGCTTAGAACCGTGGAGGCAGTACTTC,-,TRBJ2-7,-,TRBV11-2
CASRTGGHTETQYF,TGTGCCAGCAGGACAGGGGGCCACACGGAGACCCAGTACTTC,TRBD1,TRBJ2-5,-,TRBV6-5
CASTRRGFSGNTIYF,TGTGCCAGCACCCGGAGAGGTTTCTCTGGAAACACCATATATTTT,-,TRBJ1-3,-,TRBV6-1
CAMARASGNHEQYF,TGTGCCATGGCACGGGCTAGCGGGAACCACGAGCAGTACTTC,TRBD2,TRBJ2-7,-,TRBV10-3
CASSLHTNEKLFF,TGTGCCAGCAGTTTACACACTAATGAAAAACTGTTTTTT,-,TRBJ1-4,-,TRBV27
CASSPLASGGETDTQYF,TGTGCCAGCAGCCCCCTAGCTAGCGGGGGGGAAACAGATACGCAGTATTTT,TRBD2,TRBJ2-3,-,TRBV4-2
CASTPTGGNEQFF,TGTGCCAGCACCCCGACAGGGGGCAATGAGCAGTTCTTC,TRBD1,TRBJ2-1,-,TRBV6-5
CARSSHRTGSYEQYF,TGTGCCAGAAGCTCACACAGGACAGGGTCCTACGAGCAGTACTTC,TRBD1,TRBJ2-7,-,TRBV27
CSAFDREKLFF,TGCAGTGCTTTCGACAGGGAAAAACTGTTTTTT,-,TRBJ1-4,few,TRBV20-1
CASSLIGQGAASFNEQFF,TGTGCCAGCAGCTTAATCGGCCAGGGGGCAGCGTCTTTCAATGAGCAGTTCTTC,TRBD1,TRBJ2-1,-,TRBV7-3
CASSPVGQTSYEQYF,TGTGCCAGCAGCCCGGTGGGTCAAACTTCCTACGAGCAGTACTTC,-,TRBJ2-7,-,TRBV13
CASSAWVQVNTEAFF,TGTGCCAGCAGCGCCTGGGTACAGGTGAACACTGAAGCTTTCTTT,-,TRBJ1-1,-,TRBV9
CASSSQGAFNEQFF,TGTGCCAGCAGCAGTCAGGGGGCTTTTAATGAGCAGTTCTTC,TRBD1,TRBJ2-1,-,TRBV13
CASRPTGLGSPLHF,TGTGCCAGCAGGCCTACAGGGTTGGGGTCACCCCTCCACTTT,-,TRBJ1-6,-,TRBV27
CASSLTPSAYEQFF,TGTGCCAGCAGCTTAACCCCTAGCGCGTATGAGCAGTTCTTC,-,TRBJ2-1,-,TRBV7-3
CASSEVAGGEFEKLFF,TGTGCCAGCAGTGAAGTGGCCGGGGGCGAATTTGAAAAACTGTTTTTT,-,TRBJ1-4,-,TRBV6-1
CASSGYRDSSTDTQYF,TGTGCCAGCAGCGGGTACAGGGACTCTAGCACAGATACGCAGTATTTT,-,TRBJ2-3,-,TRBV5-5
CASSFRPHYEQYF,TGTGCCAGTAGTTTCCGGCCCCACTACGAGCAGTACTTC,-,TRBJ2-7,once,TRBV19
CASSPEYRTDTQYF,TGCGCCAGCAGCCCAGAGTACCGCACAGATACGCAGTATTTT,-,TRBJ2-3,once,TRBV5-1
CASSARQAGAKNIQYF,TGTGCCAGCAGTGCCCGACAGGCAGGGGCCAAAAACATTCAGTACTTC,-,TRBJ2-4,few,TRBV6-1
CASSDLLTEAFF,TGTGCCAGCAGTGACCTACTGACTGAAGCTTTCTTT,-,TRBJ1-1,-,TRBV6-6
CASIGTGAHYGYTF,TGTGCCAGCATAGGGACAGGGGCCCACTATGGCTACACCTTC,TRBD1,TRBJ1-2,few,TRBV6-5
CASKGTGRIEQYF,TGTGCCAGCAAGGGGACAGGCCGGATCGAGCAGTACTTC,TRBD1,TRBJ2-7,once,TRBV28
CASSLDSSYLQPQHF,TGTGCCAGCAGCTTAGACAGCTCCTATTTACAGCCCCAGCATTTT,-,TRBJ1-5,few,TRBV7-2
CASSLRRTAYEQYF,TGTGCCAGCAGTTTGCGCCGGACAGCCTACGAGCAGTACTTC,-,TRBJ2-7,-,TRBV28
CASSLLAGGPGEQYF,TGCGCCAGCAGCTTGCTAGCGGGGGGGCCTGGCGAGCAGTACTTC,TRBD2,TRBJ2-7,-,TRBV5-1
CASSFATGDYEQYF,TGTGCCAGCAGCTTCGCGACAGGGGACTACGAGCAGTACTTC,TRBD1,TRBJ2-7,-,TRBV5-4
CASSLGGGPNQPQHF,TGTGCCAGCAGCTTAGGTGGGGGGCCGAATCAGCCCCAGCATTTT,-,TRBJ1-5,once,TRBV7-9
CASSRNSFGGPGEGTQYF,TGTGCCAGCAGCCGAAATTCCTTCGGGGGACCTGGGGAAGGGACCCAGTACTTC,-,TRBJ2-5,-,TRBV28
CASSSGTGYYNEQFF,TGTGCCAGCAGCTCGGGGACAGGTTACTACAATGAGCAGTTCTTC,TRBD1,TRBJ2-1,-,TRBV11-3
CASSITGRGNQPQHF,TGTGCCAGCAGTATCACAGGGAGGGGCAATCAGCCCCAGCATTTT,-,TRBJ1-5,-,TRBV2
CASSYGRGGVYEQYF,TGTGCCAGCAGTTACGGTCGGGGGGGCGTTTACGAGCAGTACTTC,TRBD2,TRBJ2-7,-,TRBV6-5
CASSSRDTTYEQYF,TGTGCCAGCAGCTCCCGGGACACGACTTACGAGCAGTACTTC,-,TRBJ2-7,-,TRBV7-9
CSVSGGAGELFF,TGCAGCGTCTCGGGCGGAGCCGGGGAGCTGTTTTTT,-,TRBJ2-2,few,TRBV29-1
CASRTGPTDTQYF,TGCGCCAGCAGGACGGGGCCCACAGATACGCAGTATTTT,-,TRBJ2-3,-,TRBV10-2
CASSYVKSTDTQYF,TGTGCCAGCAGTTACGTAAAAAGCACAGATACGCAGTATTTT,-,TRBJ2-3,-,TRBV6-5
CTSRRYYSNQPQHF,TGTACAAGTCGGAGGTACTATAGCAATCAGCCCCAGCATTTT,-,TRBJ1-5,once,TRBV28
CASSHAGLASSYEQYF,TGCGCCAGCAGCCACGCCGGACTAGCGAGCTCCTACGAGCAGTACTTC,TRBD2,TRBJ2-7,-,TRBV4-1
CASTRTNTGELFF,TGTGCCAGCACCCGAACTAACACCGGGGAGCTGTTTTTT,-,TRBJ2-2,-,TRBV5-4
CASSLEASTDTQYF,TGTGCCAGCTCCCTGGAGGCTAGCACAGATACGCAGTATTTT,-,TRBJ2-3,-,TRBV25-1
CAISVRGKTRVETQYF,TGTGCCATCAGTGTCAGGGGGAAAACCCGGGTGGAGACCCAGTACTTC,TRBD1,TRBJ2-5,few,TRBV10-3
CASSRGQGPYEQYF,TGTGCCAGCAGCCGGGGACAGGGTCCCTACGAGCAGTACTTC,TRBD1,TRBJ2-7,few,TRBV7-2
CASTNRLEQFF,TGTGCCAGCACCAACCGGCTTGAGCAGTTCTTC,-,TRBJ2-1,few,TRBV27
CASSLFGGGYEQYF,TGCGCCAGCAGCTTGTTTGGCGGGGGTTACGAGCAGTACTTC,TRBD2,TRBJ2-7,-,TRBV5-1
CASSGDSTNTGELFF,TGTGCCAGCAGTGGGGACAGTACGAACACCGGGGAGCTGTTTTTT,TRBD1,TRBJ2-2,-,TRBV2